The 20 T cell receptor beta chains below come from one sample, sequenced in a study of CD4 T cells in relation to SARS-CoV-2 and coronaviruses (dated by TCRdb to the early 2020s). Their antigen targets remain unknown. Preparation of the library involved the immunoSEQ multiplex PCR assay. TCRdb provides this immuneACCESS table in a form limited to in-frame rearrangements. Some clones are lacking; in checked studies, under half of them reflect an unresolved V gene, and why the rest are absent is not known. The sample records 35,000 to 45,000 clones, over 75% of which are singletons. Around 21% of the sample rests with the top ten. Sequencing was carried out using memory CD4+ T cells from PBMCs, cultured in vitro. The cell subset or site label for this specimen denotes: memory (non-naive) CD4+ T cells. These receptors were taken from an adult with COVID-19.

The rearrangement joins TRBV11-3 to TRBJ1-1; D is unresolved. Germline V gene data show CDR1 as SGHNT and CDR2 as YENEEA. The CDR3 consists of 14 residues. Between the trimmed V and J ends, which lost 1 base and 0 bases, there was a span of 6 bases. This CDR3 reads CASSLGGVNTEAFF. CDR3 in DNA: TGTGCCAGCAGCTTAGGGGGAGTGAACACTGAAGCTTTCTTT.

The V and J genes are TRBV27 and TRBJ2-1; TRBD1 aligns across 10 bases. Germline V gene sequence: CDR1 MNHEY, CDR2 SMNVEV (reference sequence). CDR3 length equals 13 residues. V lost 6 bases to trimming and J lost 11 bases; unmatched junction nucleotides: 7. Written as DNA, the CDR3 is TGTGCCAGCAGCCGGGACAGGGGAATCAAGCAGTTCTTC. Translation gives CASSRDRGIKQFF.

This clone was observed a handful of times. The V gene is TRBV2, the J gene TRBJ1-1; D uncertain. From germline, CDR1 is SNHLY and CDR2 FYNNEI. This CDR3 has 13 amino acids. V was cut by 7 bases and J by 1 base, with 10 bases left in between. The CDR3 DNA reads TGTGCCAGCAATGGACGGTCGAACACTGAAGCTTTCTTT. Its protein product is CASNGRSNTEAFF.

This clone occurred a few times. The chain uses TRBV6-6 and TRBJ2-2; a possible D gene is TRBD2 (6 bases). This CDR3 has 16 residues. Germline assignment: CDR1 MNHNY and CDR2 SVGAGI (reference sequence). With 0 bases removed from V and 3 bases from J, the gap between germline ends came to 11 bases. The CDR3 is CASSYSPGLYTGELFF. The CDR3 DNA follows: TGTGCCAGCAGTTACTCGCCGGGACTGTACACCGGGGAGCTGTTTTTT.

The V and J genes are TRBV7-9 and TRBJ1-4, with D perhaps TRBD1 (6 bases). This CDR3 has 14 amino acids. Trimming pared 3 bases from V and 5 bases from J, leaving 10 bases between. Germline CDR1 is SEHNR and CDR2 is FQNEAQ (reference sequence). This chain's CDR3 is CASSFTGINEKLFF. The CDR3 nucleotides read TGTGCCAGCAGCTTCACAGGGATAAATGAAAAACTGTTTTTT.

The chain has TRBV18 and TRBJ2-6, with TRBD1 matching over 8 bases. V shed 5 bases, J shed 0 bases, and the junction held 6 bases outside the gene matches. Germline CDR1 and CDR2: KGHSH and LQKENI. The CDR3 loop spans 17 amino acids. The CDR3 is CASSVTGTGSGANVLTF. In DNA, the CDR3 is TGTGCCAGCTCAGTGACCGGGACAGGCTCTGGGGCCAACGTCCTGACTTTC.

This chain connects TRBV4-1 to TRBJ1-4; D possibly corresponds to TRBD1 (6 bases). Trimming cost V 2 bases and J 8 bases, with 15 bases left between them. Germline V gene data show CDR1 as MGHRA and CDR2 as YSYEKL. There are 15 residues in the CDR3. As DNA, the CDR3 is TGCGCCAGCAGCCAAACACAGGGCGGAGACGAAAAACTGTTTTTT. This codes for CASSQTQGGDEKLFF.

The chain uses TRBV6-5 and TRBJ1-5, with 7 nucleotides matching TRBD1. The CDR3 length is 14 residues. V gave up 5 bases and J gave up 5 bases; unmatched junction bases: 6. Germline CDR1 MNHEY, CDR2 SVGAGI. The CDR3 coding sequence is TGTGCCAGCAGTCCCGGGACAGAGCATCAGCCCCAGCATTTT. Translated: CASSPGTEHQPQHF.

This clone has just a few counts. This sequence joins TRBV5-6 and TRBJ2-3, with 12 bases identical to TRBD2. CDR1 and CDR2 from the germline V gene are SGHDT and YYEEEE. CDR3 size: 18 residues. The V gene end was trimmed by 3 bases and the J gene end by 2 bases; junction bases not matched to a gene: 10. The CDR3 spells CASSYLAGGPSYTDTQYF. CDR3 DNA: TGTGCCAGCAGCTACCTAGCGGGAGGGCCTAGCTACACAGATACGCAGTATTTT. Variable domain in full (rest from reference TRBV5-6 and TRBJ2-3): DAGVTQSPTHLIKTRGQQVTLRCSPKSGHDTVSWYQQALGQGPQFIFQYYEEEERQRGNFPDRFSGHQFPNYSSELNVNALLLGDSALYLCASSYLAGGPSYTDTQYFGPGTRLTVL.

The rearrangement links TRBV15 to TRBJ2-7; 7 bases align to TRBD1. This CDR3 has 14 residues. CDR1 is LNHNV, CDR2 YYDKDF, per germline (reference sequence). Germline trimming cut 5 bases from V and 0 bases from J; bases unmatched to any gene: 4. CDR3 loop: CATSLDRTSYEQYF. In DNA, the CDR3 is TGTGCCACCAGCCTGGACAGGACCTCCTACGAGCAGTACTTC.

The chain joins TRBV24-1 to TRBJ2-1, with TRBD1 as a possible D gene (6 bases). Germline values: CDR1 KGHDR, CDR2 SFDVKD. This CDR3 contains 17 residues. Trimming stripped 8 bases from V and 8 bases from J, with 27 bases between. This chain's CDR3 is CATTTPWTEHMGDEQFF. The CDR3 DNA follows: TGTGCCACCACGACCCCATGGACAGAACATATGGGCGATGAGCAGTTCTTC.

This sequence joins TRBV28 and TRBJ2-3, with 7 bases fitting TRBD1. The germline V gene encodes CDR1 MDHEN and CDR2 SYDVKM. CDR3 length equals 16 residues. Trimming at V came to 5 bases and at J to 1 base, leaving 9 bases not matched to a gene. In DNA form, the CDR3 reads TGTGCCAGCAGTGAATTGACAGGGAGCGGCACAGATACGCAGTATTTT. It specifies CASSELTGSGTDTQYF.

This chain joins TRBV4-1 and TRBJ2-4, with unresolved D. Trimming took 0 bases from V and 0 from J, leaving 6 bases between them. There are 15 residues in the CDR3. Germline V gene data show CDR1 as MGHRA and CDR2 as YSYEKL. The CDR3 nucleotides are TGCGCCAGCAGCCAAGAGACGGTAGCCAAAAACATTCAGTACTTC. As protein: CASSQETVAKNIQYF.

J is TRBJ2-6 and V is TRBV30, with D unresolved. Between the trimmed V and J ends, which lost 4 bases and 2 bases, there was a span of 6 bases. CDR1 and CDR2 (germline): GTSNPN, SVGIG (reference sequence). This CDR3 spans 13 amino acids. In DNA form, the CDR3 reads TGTGCCTGGACTAGGGCTGGGGCCAACGTCCTGACTTTC. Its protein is CAWTRAGANVLTF.

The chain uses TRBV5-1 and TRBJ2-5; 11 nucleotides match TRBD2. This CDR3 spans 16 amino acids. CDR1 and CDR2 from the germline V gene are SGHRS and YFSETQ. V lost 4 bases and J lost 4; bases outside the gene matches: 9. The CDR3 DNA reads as TGCGCCAGCAGCCACTTCCCTAGCGGGAGGAGAGAGACCCAGTACTTC. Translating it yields CASSHFPSGRRETQYF.

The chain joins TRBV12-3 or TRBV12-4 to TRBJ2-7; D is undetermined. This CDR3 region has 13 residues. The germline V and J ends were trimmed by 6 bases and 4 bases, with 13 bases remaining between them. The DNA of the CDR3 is TGTGCCAGCAGGAGCGACGGGTGGTACGAGCAGTACTTC. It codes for CASRSDGWYEQYF.

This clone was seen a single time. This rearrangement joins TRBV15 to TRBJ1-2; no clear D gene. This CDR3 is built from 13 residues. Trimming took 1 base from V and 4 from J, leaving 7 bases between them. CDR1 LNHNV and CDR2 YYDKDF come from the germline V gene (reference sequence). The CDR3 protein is CATSRATIYGYTF. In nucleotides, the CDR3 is TGTGCCACCAGCAGAGCGACGATCTATGGCTACACCTTC.

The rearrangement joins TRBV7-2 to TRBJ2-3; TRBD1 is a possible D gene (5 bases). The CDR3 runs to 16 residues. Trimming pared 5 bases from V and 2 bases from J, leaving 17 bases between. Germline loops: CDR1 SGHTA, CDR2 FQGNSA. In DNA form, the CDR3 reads TGTGCCAGCAGCATGGCTACAGGTTTTAACACAGATACGCAGTATTTT. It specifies CASSMATGFNTDTQYF.

The CDR3 region has the DNA TGTGCCAGCACGGGGGATGGTGGCAATCAGCCCCAGCATTTT. Its translation: CASTGDGGNQPQHF. The V call is TRBV2, the J call TRBJ1-5; tentative D call: TRBD1 (5 bases). Trimming pared 7 bases from V and 2 bases from J, leaving 12 bases between. This CDR3 region has 14 residues. Germline V gene sequence: CDR1 SNHLY, CDR2 FYNNEI.

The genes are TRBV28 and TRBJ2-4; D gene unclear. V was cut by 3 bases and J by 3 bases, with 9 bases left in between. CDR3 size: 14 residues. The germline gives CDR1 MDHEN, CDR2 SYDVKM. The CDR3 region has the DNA TGTGCCAGCAGTTTCTCTGGGGTCAAAAACATTCAGTACTTC. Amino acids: CASSFSGVKNIQYF.